Each of the 4 T cell receptor beta chains below was sequenced from the same sample in a study of CD8+CD57+ T cells in acquired aplastic anemia. The template for TCR beta VDJ and CDR3 sequence profiling was genomic DNA. TCRdb used MiXCR to reprocess the reads, holding one entry per CDR3 protein. The sample gives roughly 130,000 distinct CDR3 sequences, more than 40% of which show up once; 2.5% to 3% is in the top ten. Sequencing was performed on sorted CD4+, CD8+, or CD8+CD57+ T cells (not recorded which) from PBMCs. These receptors were taken from a human donor in good health, serving as a control.

This clonotype was detected ten times or more. The V and J genes are TRBV6-2 or TRBV6-3 and TRBJ2-6, with no clear D. CDR3 length: 15 amino acids. The ends were cut back, 7 bases at V and 1 base at J, with 11 bases in the middle. Germline assignment: CDR1 MNHEY and CDR2 SVGEGT. CDR3 nucleotide sequence: TGTGCCAGCATTCGGGCTAATTCTGGGGCCAACGTCCTGACTTTC. It codes for CASIRANSGANVLTF.

This clonotype has just one count. This could be a read error, since a much larger clone is one nucleotide away. The chain carries TRBV6-5 and TRBJ1-2, with D possibly being TRBD1 (6 bases). CDR3 length equals 17 residues. Per the germline V gene, CDR1 is MNHEY and CDR2 is SVGAGI. The CDR3 region is CASSYSGLGGADYSYTF. In DNA, the CDR3 is TGTGCCAGCAGTTACTCGGGTCTGGGGGGGGCGGACTATAGCTACACCTTC.

The chain couples TRBV19 to TRBJ2-1, with 7 bases matching TRBD2. With V trimmed by 8 bases and J by 0 bases, 7 bases remained unmatched. The CDR3 spans 15 residues. Germline lookup yields CDR1 LNHDA and CDR2 SQIVND (reference sequence). The chain's CDR3 is CASGGGESSYNEQFF. For the CDR3, the DNA is TGTGCCAGTGGGGGGGGGGAGAGCTCCTACAATGAGCAGTTCTTC.

In its sample, this clonotype was seen many times. The chain recombines TRBV11-2 with TRBJ2-1; 7 nucleotides line up with TRBD1. J lost 3 bases, V lost 1 base, and 3 bases had no gene match. From germline, CDR1 is SGHAT and CDR2 FQNNGV. The CDR3 has 15 amino acids. The CDR3 here is CASSLGQGNYNEQFF. CDR3 DNA: TGTGCCAGCAGCTTAGGACAGGGCAACTACAATGAGCAGTTCTTC.